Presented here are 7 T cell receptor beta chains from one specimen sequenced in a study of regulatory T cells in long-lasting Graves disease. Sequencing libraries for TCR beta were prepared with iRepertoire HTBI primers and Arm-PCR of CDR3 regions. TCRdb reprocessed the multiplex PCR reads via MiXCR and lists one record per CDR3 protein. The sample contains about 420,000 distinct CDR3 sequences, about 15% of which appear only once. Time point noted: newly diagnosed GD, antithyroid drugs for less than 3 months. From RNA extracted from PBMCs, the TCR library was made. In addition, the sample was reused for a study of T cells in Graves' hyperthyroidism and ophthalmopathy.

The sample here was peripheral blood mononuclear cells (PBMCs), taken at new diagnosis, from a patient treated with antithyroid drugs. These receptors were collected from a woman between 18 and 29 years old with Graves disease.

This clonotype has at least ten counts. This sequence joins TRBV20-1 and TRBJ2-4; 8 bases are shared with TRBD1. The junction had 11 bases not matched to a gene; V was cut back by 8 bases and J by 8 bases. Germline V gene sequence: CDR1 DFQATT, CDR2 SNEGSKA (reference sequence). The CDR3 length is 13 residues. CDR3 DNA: TGCAGTACCACTGGGGACAGGCTTGACATTCAGTACTTC. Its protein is CSTTGDRLDIQYF.

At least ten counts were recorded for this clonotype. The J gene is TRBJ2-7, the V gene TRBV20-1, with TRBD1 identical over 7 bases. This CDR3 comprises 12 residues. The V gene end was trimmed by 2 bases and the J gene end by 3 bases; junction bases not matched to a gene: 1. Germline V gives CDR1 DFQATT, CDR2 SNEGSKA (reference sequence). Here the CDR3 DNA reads TGCAGTGCTAGACAGGGGGTCTACGAGCAGTACTTC. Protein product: CSARQGVYEQYF.

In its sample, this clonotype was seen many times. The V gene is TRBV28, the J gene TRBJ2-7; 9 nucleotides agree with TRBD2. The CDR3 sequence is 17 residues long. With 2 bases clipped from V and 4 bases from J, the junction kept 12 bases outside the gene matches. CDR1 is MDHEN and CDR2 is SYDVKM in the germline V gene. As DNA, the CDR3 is TGTGCCAGCAGTTTAAGGGTCGGTGGGCTAGCGGGGTACGAGCAGTACTTC. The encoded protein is CASSLRVGGLAGYEQYF.

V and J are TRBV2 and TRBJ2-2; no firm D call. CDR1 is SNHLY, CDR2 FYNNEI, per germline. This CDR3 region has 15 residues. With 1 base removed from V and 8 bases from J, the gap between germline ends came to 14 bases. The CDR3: CASSEGSVAPGELFF. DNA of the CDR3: TGTGCCAGCAGTGAAGGGAGTGTGGCGCCGGGGGAGCTGTTTTTT.

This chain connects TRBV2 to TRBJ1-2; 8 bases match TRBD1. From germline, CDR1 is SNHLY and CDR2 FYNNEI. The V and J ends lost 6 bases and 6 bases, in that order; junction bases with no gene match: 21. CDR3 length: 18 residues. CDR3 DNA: TGTGCCAGCAGCGAATCGGGGGGCGGTACAGGGGGAATCCATGGCTACACCTTC. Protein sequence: CASSESGGGTGGIHGYTF.

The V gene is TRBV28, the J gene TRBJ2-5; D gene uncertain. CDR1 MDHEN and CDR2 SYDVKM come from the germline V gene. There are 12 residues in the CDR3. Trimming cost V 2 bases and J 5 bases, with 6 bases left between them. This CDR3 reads CASSLDPETQYF. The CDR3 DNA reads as TGTGCCAGCAGTTTAGACCCTGAGACCCAGTACTTC.

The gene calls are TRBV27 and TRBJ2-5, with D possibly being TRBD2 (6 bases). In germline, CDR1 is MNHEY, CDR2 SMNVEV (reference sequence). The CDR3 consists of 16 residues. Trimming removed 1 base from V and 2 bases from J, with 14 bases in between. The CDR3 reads CASSLYGSGVQETQYF. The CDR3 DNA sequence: TGTGCCAGCAGTTTATATGGTAGCGGAGTTCAAGAGACCCAGTACTTC.